This TCR beta chain was identified during a study of blood T cell repertoires in COVID-19 (dated by TCRdb to the early 2020s). Describing the broader study: The collaborator samples originated in the United States, Italy and Spain and spanned the acute and convalescent phases of COVID-19. The repertoires were released in a freely available public database intended as a resource for research on the immune response to SARS-CoV-2. Samples came from the ongoing ImmuneRACE study (first 160 participants) plus 1,254 subjects from 6 global collaborators. The material from the prospective study consisted of cDNA or gDNA derived from T cells, B-cell-depleted T cells, or PBMCs. Subjects who had been exposed to COVID-19, were actively infected with it, or had recovered from it provided the deeply sampled blood TCRbeta repertoires that made up the dataset. Where HLA class I and class II types were available, the types were taken from metadata supplied by the sample provider, not from assay-based typing. Nearly every sample came with metadata listing a de-identified subject ID, COVID-19 status, age in years and sex. The full study reports these points: The quantity of clinical and demographic metadata differed by source and by participant and was supplied without curation.

Each collaborating institution followed its own protocols to collect whole blood in K2EDTA tubes. Collaborator samples were shipped for TCRbeta analysis as frozen whole blood, isolated PBMCs, or DNA extracted from either sample type. Inclusive of the bounding cysteine and phenylalanine, the CDR3 is 14 residues long. Here the CDR3 DNA is all that survives: 42 bases in frame from base 1. According to the germline V gene, CDR1 reads SGHRS and CDR2 reads YFSETQ. The junction shows trimming of 0 bases on V and 16 bases on J, and the gene matches do not reach 6 bases of it. TCRbeta CDR3 regions were amplified from genomic DNA using the immunoSEQ Assay, a bias-controlled multiplex PCR. The paper's processing steps were these. Within the assay, amplification of reference gene primers was used to estimate how many nucleated cells each sample contained. Sequence reads were collapsed and filtered to measure the absolute abundance of every unique TCRbeta CDR3 rearrangement. For each sample, productive Simpson clonality was calculated as the square root of Simpson's diversity index across productive rearrangements. As stored in TCRdb, this immuneACCESS dataset retains in-frame rearrangements with V and J assigned. A fraction of the clones does not appear; measured against another copy, unresolved V genes explain less than half of the discrepancy, and the remainder lacks a known reason. That table is the source of V, J and clone size, and D and trimming were worked out from the DNA. In all, the sample holds about 55,000 clones, and 70% to 90% of those were seen once. In total, the top ten clones hold under 3.5% of the sample.

This clone was seen once. The target of this receptor is not known. No clone much larger than this one lies a single base away; base qualities are absent. Material for sequencing was peripheral blood. The TCR comes from an elderly man with acute or convalescent COVID-19. The chain couples TRBV5-1 to TRBJ2-4, with 14 bases in between that match TRBD2. The nucleotide sequence reads TGCGCCAGCAGCTTGGATGTGGGGACTAGCGGGGGATACTTC. Its protein product is CASSLDVGTSGGYF.